This T cell receptor (beta chain) was identified during a study of blood T cells in healthy people across ages. Study overall: Through template switching, about one barcoded beta molecule was captured per two T cells, as measured in model experiments.

The donors, all healthy, were Caucasians living in Russia, aged 6 to 90. This clonotype was picked up one time. The antigen is unknown. Through a sample-barcoded 5' primer and a J-beta primer mix, a second PCR was run for about 6 to 11 cycles. TCRdb ran MiXCR on the 5' RACE reads and lists one entry per CDR3 protein. This table has around 2 million distinct CDR3 sequences, around 40% appearing once. The CDR3 is 13 amino acids. Trimming pared 2 bases from V and 4 bases from J, leaving 8 bases between. Germline CDR1 is MNHEY and CDR2 is SVGEGT. Points from the study as a whole: Diversity estimates from one million T cells were considered underestimates.

The chain is built from TRBV6-2 or TRBV6-3 and TRBJ1-1; no reliable D call. The source material was blood. This clonotype originated in a human donor in good health. The chain's CDR3 is CASSYALSTEAFF. As DNA, the CDR3 is TGTGCCAGCAGTTACGCTCTGAGCACTGAAGCTTTCTTT.